The source of this T cell receptor (beta chain) is a study of patients and donors after allogeneic stem cell transplantation. TCRdb analysed the RT-PCR reads with MiXCR anew, one entry per CDR3 protein. Of about a million distinct CDR3 sequences listed, roughly 18% are singletons. The CDR3 has 17 residues. The J segment lost 0 bases and the V segment lost 2 bases, leaving 5 bases of the junction unmatched. Germline loops: CDR1 SGHRS, CDR2 YFSETQ. The material sequenced was blood, either unsorted or a sorted T cell fraction (not recorded which). This chain links TRBV5-1 with TRBJ2-1; 10 nucleotides match TRBD2. The source is a human donor who was either an allogeneic HSCT recipient or a stem cell or donor lymphocyte infusion donor (not recorded which). It is not recorded whose cells these are; they may come from a transplant donor. CDR3 nucleotides: TGCGCCAGCAGCTTTGGGTCTAGCGGGAGCTCCTACAATGAGCAGTTCTTC. Amino acids: CASSFGSSGSSYNEQFF. Looking up the rest from reference TRBV5-1 and TRBJ2-1 gives the full variable domain: KAGVTQTPRYLIKTRGQQVTLSCSPISGHRSVSWYQQTPGQGLQFLFEYFSETQRNKGNFPGRFSGRQFSNSRSEMNVSTLELGDSALYLCASSFGSSGSSYNEQFFGPGTRLTVL.